This record covers a single T cell receptor (beta chain). Its antigen is as yet unknown. This sample was included in a study of cytomegalovirus exposure and HLA in healthy donors. Study-wide background: Earlier findings included roughly 120 million unique TCR beta sequences obtained from approximately 170 million T cells. Across 350 to 500 genotyped donors, around 82% landed in the Caucasian-associated ancestry cluster. Whole-study findings and limits: It was assumed in the presence/absence analyses that sequencing depth was roughly uniform across donors.

In germline, CDR1 is SGHAT, CDR2 FQNNGV. The junction had 8 bases not matched to a gene; V was cut back by 2 bases and J by 2 bases. This CDR3 is built from 18 residues. The PCR was carried out with 60 Vbeta primers and 13 Jbeta primers. Clones were read by immunoSEQ multiplex PCR, and TCRdb kept only the in-frame ones, dropping some. This table has 150,000 or so clones, around 77% appearing once. The genes are TRBV11-2 and TRBJ1-6; TRBD1 matches at 8 bases. The sequenced material came from PBMCs. This TCR was recovered from a man aged 45-65 years in good health and CMV-seropositive. The CDR3 spells CASSLRGQGAAYNSPLHF. The CDR3 DNA is TGTGCCAGCAGCTTACGAGGGCAGGGGGCGGCCTATAATTCACCCCTCCACTTT.